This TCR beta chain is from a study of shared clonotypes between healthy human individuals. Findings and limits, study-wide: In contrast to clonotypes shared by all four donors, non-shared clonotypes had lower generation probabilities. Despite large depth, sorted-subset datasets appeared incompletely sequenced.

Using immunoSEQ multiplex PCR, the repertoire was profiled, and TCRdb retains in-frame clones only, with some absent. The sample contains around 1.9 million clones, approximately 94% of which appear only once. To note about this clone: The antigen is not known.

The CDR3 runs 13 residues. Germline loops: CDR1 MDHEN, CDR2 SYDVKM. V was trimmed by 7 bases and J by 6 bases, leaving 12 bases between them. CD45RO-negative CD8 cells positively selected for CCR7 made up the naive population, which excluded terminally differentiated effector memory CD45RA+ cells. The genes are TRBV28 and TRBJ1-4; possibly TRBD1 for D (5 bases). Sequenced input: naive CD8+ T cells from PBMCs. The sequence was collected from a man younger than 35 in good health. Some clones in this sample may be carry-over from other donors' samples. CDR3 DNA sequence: TGTGCCAGCACCCGGGGAGGGGATGAAAAACTGTTTTTT. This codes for CASTRGGDEKLFF.